A selection of T cell receptor beta chains follows, all from one sample in a study of blood T cell repertoires in COVID-19. Produced via immunoSEQ multiplex PCR; TCRdb's table is partial and in-frame only. Altogether roughly 370,000 clones are present, around nine tenths being singletons, with the ten largest covering approximately 10%. The specimen sequenced was PBMCs or T cells enriched from blood (not recorded which). The receptors here all came from a woman aged 50 to 60 who had recovered from COVID-19. CDR3s include the opening cysteine and the closing phenylalanine or tryptophan. D genes are given only for firm matches. Clone size appears in some rows only: once, few, many, or a class for an expanded clone.

>.|TRBV15|TRBJ1-4|.
CATSSAQGSNEKLFF
TGTGCCACCAGCAGCGCACAGGGATCAAATGAAAAACTGTTTTTT
>TRBD2|TRBV13|TRBJ2-1|.
CASSLTSGGYEQFF
TGTGCCAGCAGCTTGACTAGCGGGGGCTATGAGCAGTTCTTC
>TRBD1|TRBV9|TRBJ1-1|.
CASSPSPTGTVWAFF
TGTGCCAGCAGCCCCTCCCCGACAGGGACAGTATGGGCTTTCTTT
>.|TRBV5-1|TRBJ2-3|.
CASSSMGQPTDTQYF
TGCGCCAGCAGCTCAATGGGACAACCCACAGATACGCAGTATTTT
>TRBD1|TRBV28|TRBJ1-2|.
CASSLGQGIGYTF
TGTGCCAGCAGTCTGGGACAGGGCATTGGCTACACCTTC
>.|TRBV3-1/TRBV3-2|TRBJ1-5|.
CASSQSLGLGNQPQHF
TGTGCCAGCAGCCAATCGCTGGGGCTAGGAAATCAGCCCCAGCATTTT
>.|TRBV5-1|TRBJ1-4|.
CASSLGEPGEKLFF
TGCGCCAGCAGCTTGGGGGAGCCGGGTGAAAAACTGTTTTTT
>.|TRBV27|TRBJ2-7|.
CASSLSGGATYEQYF
TGTGCCAGCAGTTTATCGGGGGGGGCAACCTACGAGCAGTACTTC
>TRBD1|TRBV5-1|TRBJ1-2|.
CASSLATTGKDGYTF
TGCGCCAGCAGCTTGGCCACGACAGGGAAGGATGGCTACACCTTC
>TRBD1|TRBV28|TRBJ2-3|.
CASSAGDRGWTDTQYF
TGTGCCAGCAGTGCAGGGGACAGGGGGTGGACAGATACGCAGTATTTT
>TRBD1|TRBV5-4|TRBJ1-1|few
CASSQGDTEAFF
TGTGCCAGCAGCCAGGGGGACACTGAAGCTTTCTTT
>TRBD1|TRBV30|TRBJ1-1|.
CAFRDRVPTEAFF
TGTGCCTTCCGGGACAGGGTTCCAACTGAAGCTTTCTTT
>.|TRBV19|TRBJ1-1|.
CASSIVGSWTEAFF
TGTGCCAGTAGTATAGTCGGTAGTTGGACTGAAGCTTTCTTT
>.|TRBV29-1|TRBJ2-6|.
CSVLSSSSGANVLTF
TGCAGCGTCTTGTCATCCAGCTCTGGGGCCAACGTCCTGACTTTC
>.|TRBV19|TRBJ1-1|.
CASSSGGRPNTEAFF
TGTGCCAGTAGTAGTGGCGGGAGGCCGAACACTGAAGCTTTCTTT
>.|TRBV19|TRBJ2-7|once
CASQQGRYEQYF
TGTGCCAGTCAGCAGGGAAGGTACGAGCAGTACTTC
>.|TRBV14|TRBJ1-3|.
CASSQNEKIDSWISGNTIYF
TGTGCCAGCAGCCAGAATGAAAAGATTGACTCTTGGATCTCTGGAAACACCATATATTTT
>.|TRBV15|TRBJ1-5|.
CATSRGASGRGNQPQHF
TGTGCCACCAGCAGAGGGGCATCAGGGAGGGGTAATCAGCCCCAGCATTTT
>.|TRBV28|TRBJ1-6|few
CASSSYRESSPLHF
TGTGCCAGCAGTTCCTACAGGGAGAGCTCACCCCTCCACTTT
>.|TRBV27|TRBJ2-2|.
CASSSRDTHTGELFF
TGTGCCAGCAGTTCCCGGGACACCCACACCGGGGAGCTGTTTTTT
>.|TRBV4-3|TRBJ1-2|.
CASSQDRASGPAGGYTF
TGCGCCAGCAGCCAAGATAGGGCTTCTGGGCCGGCGGGCGGCTACACCTTC
>.|TRBV7-9|TRBJ2-1|.
CASSLAGGQSEQFF
TGTGCCAGCAGCTTAGCGGGGGGGCAAAGTGAGCAGTTCTTC
>.|TRBV2|TRBJ1-4|.
CASSPSGSDNEKLFF
TGTGCCAGTTCACCTTCCGGGTCCGATAATGAAAAACTGTTTTTT
>TRBD1|TRBV3-1/TRBV3-2|TRBJ2-3|.
CASSPTGSTDTQYF
TGTGCCAGCAGCCCGACAGGGAGCACAGATACGCAGTATTTT
>TRBD1|TRBV4-1|TRBJ1-1|.
CASSQDRANTEAFF
TGCGCCAGCAGCCAGGACAGGGCGAACACTGAAGCTTTCTTT
>TRBD1|TRBV7-9|TRBJ1-4|few
CASSQGQNEKLFF
TGTGCCAGCAGCCAGGGACAGAATGAAAAACTGTTTTTT
>.|TRBV3-1/TRBV3-2|TRBJ1-5|.
CASSQEKICRAYARGNQPQHF
TGTGCCAGCAGCCAAGAAAAGATCTGCAGGGCCTACGCCCGGGGCAATCAGCCCCAGCATTTT
>.|TRBV29-1|TRBJ2-5|once
CSTWDIQETQYF
TGCAGCACGTGGGACATCCAAGAGACCCAGTACTTC
>.|TRBV28|TRBJ1-1|.
CASEHRGAFF
TGTGCCAGCGAACATCGGGGAGCTTTCTTT
>TRBD1|TRBV10-3|TRBJ1-2|.
CATAGQGNYGYTF
TGTGCCACCGCCGGACAGGGGAACTATGGCTACACCTTC
>.|TRBV30|TRBJ2-5|.
CAWTDKETQYF
TGTGCCTGGACAGACAAAGAGACCCAGTACTTC
>TRBD1|TRBV19|TRBJ1-2|.
CASSNGLGTGMLWRNGYTF
TGTGCCAGTAGTAATGGCCTCGGGACAGGGATGCTATGGCGTAATGGCTACACCTTC
>TRBD1|TRBV10-3|TRBJ1-2|.
CAISPDRDGYTF
TGTGCCATCAGCCCGGACAGGGATGGCTACACCTTC
>.|TRBV2|TRBJ1-2|.
CASSDSGGPNYGYTF
TGTGCCAGCAGTGATTCCGGGGGGCCTAACTATGGCTACACCTTC
>.|TRBV19|TRBJ1-2|.
CASRPPGVGYTF
TGTGCCAGTAGGCCCCCGGGGGTTGGCTACACCTTC
>.|TRBV21-1|TRBJ1-1|.
CASSKVKGLATEAFF
TGTGCCAGCAGCAAAGTGAAGGGGTTAGCCACTGAAGCTTTCTTT
>TRBD1|TRBV7-8|TRBJ1-1|.
CASRLTGFGRMNTEAFF
TGTGCCAGCAGATTGACAGGGTTCGGGCGAATGAACACTGAAGCTTTCTTT
>.|TRBV19|TRBJ1-2|.
CASSPWGRYGYTF
TGTGCCAGTAGCCCGTGGGGCCGATATGGCTACACCTTC
>.|TRBV5-1|TRBJ2-3|.
CASSYRTGRGVGDTQYF
TGCGCCAGCAGCTACCGTACAGGGAGGGGCGTTGGGGATACGCAGTATTTT
>TRBD2|TRBV11-2|TRBJ2-1|.
CASSSWTSGGDEQFF
TGTGCCAGCAGCTCCTGGACTAGCGGGGGTGATGAGCAGTTCTTC
>TRBD1|TRBV5-1|TRBJ1-6|.
CASSLADRGNSPLHF
TGCGCCAGCAGCTTGGCCGACAGGGGGAATTCACCCCTCCACTTT
>.|TRBV7-9|TRBJ1-2|.
CASSPTNQVGYTF
TGTGCCAGCAGCCCGACGAACCAGGTTGGCTACACCTTC
>TRBD2|TRBV7-9|TRBJ2-1|.
CASREGAGFHNEQFF
TGTGCCAGCAGGGAGGGAGCGGGGTTCCACAATGAGCAGTTCTTC
>.|TRBV12-3/TRBV12-4|TRBJ2-7|.
CASSLASGYEQYF
TGTGCCAGCAGTTTAGCTTCGGGGTATGAGCAGTACTTC
>TRBD1|TRBV3-1/TRBV3-2|TRBJ2-7|few
CASSQEGQGISEQYF
TGTGCCAGCAGCCAAGAAGGACAGGGTATCAGCGAGCAGTACTTC
>.|TRBV11-2|TRBJ2-7|.
CASSQASNFYEQYF
TGTGCCAGCAGCCAAGCATCCAATTTCTACGAGCAGTACTTC
>TRBD1|TRBV4-3|TRBJ1-1|.
CASSLSGGLMNTEAFF
TGCGCCAGCAGCCTCTCAGGGGGCCTCATGAACACTGAAGCTTTCTTT
>.|TRBV19|TRBJ1-5|.
CASSFGRKTGMSNQPQHF
TGTGCCAGTAGTTTCGGCCGCAAGACAGGTATGAGCAATCAGCCCCAGCATTTT